These T cell receptor beta chains were read from a single sample in a study of cytomegalovirus exposure and HLA in healthy donors. Sequencing was performed with immunoSEQ multiplex PCR; in TCRdb, only in-frame clones are kept and a portion is missing. The sample has about 160,000 clones; 70% to 90% are singletons. The sample consisted of PBMCs. These receptors were taken from a woman younger than 35 in good health and CMV-seronegative. Each CDR3 is given with its conserved first and last residue. Each record gives: clone size, V gene, D gene, J gene, CDR3 protein, CDR3 DNA. A D gene is named only where the DNA matches it firmly. Not every row has a clone size; where given, it reads once, few, many or a size class.

.	TRBV18	.	TRBJ1-5	CASSPEGQGLNQPQHF	TGTGCCAGCTCGCCCGAGGGGCAGGGGCTAAATCAGCCCCAGCATTTT
.	TRBV30	TRBD1	TRBJ1-1	CAWMLDRVTEAFF	TGTGCCTGGATGTTGGACAGGGTCACTGAAGCTTTCTTT
.	TRBV4-1	.	TRBJ2-7	CASSQDLGHLFEQYF	TGCGCCAGCAGCCAAGATTTGGGACACCTCTTCGAGCAGTACTTC
.	TRBV5-1	TRBD1	TRBJ1-4	CASSSGRGEEKLFF	TGCGCCAGCAGCTCCGGCAGGGGGGAGGAAAAACTGTTTTTT
once	TRBV28	TRBD1	TRBJ1-1	CASSFPGTGRMNTEAFF	TGTGCCAGCAGTTTCCCAGGGACAGGTCGCATGAACACTGAAGCTTTCTTT
.	TRBV29-1	TRBD1	TRBJ1-1	CSVTGQGNTEAFF	TGCAGCGTTACCGGACAGGGTAACACTGAAGCTTTCTTT
.	TRBV5-4	TRBD1	TRBJ2-1	CASSLWAGGSGEQFF	TGTGCCAGCAGCTTGTGGGCAGGGGGTTCGGGTGAGCAGTTCTTC
.	TRBV10-3	TRBD2	TRBJ2-2	CAISDPPMAGGNTGELFF	TGTGCCATCAGCGACCCCCCGATGGCGGGAGGGAACACCGGGGAGCTGTTTTTT
.	TRBV27	TRBD1	TRBJ2-1	CASSLWDSYNEQFF	TGTGCCAGCAGTTTATGGGACAGCTACAATGAGCAGTTCTTC
.	TRBV7-2	.	TRBJ1-2	CASSPLGGRDGYTF	TGTGCCAGCAGCCCCCTGGGGGGACGGGATGGCTACACCTTC
.	TRBV12-5	.	TRBJ1-2	CASGLVLGGDYGYTF	TGTGCTAGTGGTTTGGTACTGGGAGGGGACTATGGCTACACCTTC
.	TRBV5-5	TRBD1	TRBJ1-2	CASSLGGQGNYGYTF	TGTGCCAGCAGCTTGGGTGGACAGGGTAACTATGGCTACACCTTC
.	TRBV13	.	TRBJ2-7	CASSLEASGGREQYF	TGTGCCAGCAGCTTAGAAGCCAGCGGTGGGCGGGAGCAGTACTTC
.	TRBV11-2	.	TRBJ2-4	CASSPGQGAQNIQYF	TGTGCCAGCAGCCCAGGCCAGGGCGCACAAAACATTCAGTACTTC
.	TRBV9	TRBD1	TRBJ1-2	CASSRDRNYGYTF	TGTGCCAGCAGCCGGGACAGAAACTATGGCTACACCTTC
.	TRBV28	.	TRBJ2-5	CASSFGRQETQYF	TGTGCCAGCAGTTTTGGCAGACAAGAGACCCAGTACTTC
.	TRBV4-1	.	TRBJ2-2	CASSQLGISGGLLAGELLF	TGCGCCAGCAGCCAATTGGGAATATCGGGGGGCTTACTTGCCGGGGAGCTGCTTTTT
few	TRBV4-1	.	TRBJ2-7	CASSQDLGESYEQYF	TGCGCCAGCAGCCAAGATCTAGGGGAATCCTACGAGCAGTACTTC
once	TRBV7-7	.	TRBJ1-4	CASSLRVNEKLFF	TGTGCCAGCAGCTTACGAGTCAATGAAAAACTGTTTTTT
.	TRBV7-9	.	TRBJ1-1	CASSPFTGIPEAFF	TGTGCCAGCAGCCCGTTTACAGGGATCCCTGAAGCTTTCTTT
.	TRBV5-6	.	TRBJ1-3	CASRRGTNTIYF	TGTGCCAGCAGGCGGGGTACGAACACCATATATTTT
once	TRBV19	TRBD2	TRBJ2-2	CASLTSGGAYFTGELFF	TGTGCCAGTCTGACTAGCGGGGGTGCCTATTTCACCGGGGAGCTGTTTTTT
.	TRBV5-4	.	TRBJ2-2	CASSLDSGFTGELFF	TGTGCCAGCAGCTTGGATAGCGGCTTCACCGGGGAGCTGTTTTTT
once	TRBV27	TRBD2	TRBJ2-7	CASSLSPLTLAGLPFYEQYF	TGTGCCAGCAGTTTATCGCCCCTCACACTAGCGGGACTCCCCTTCTACGAGCAGTACTTC
.	TRBV6-5	.	TRBJ1-2	CASTGIGGFSGYTF	TGTGCCAGCACGGGGATTGGGGGGTTCAGTGGCTACACCTTC
few	TRBV5-6	.	TRBJ2-3	CASRLKSTDTQYF	TGTGCCAGCAGATTAAAAAGCACAGATACGCAGTATTTT
.	TRBV7-7	TRBD1	TRBJ1-1	CASSRGQGTEAFF	TGTGCTAGCAGCAGAGGACAGGGTACTGAAGCTTTCTTT
.	TRBV27	.	TRBJ1-1	CASSFQRGWHTEAFF	TGTGCCAGCAGTTTTCAAAGGGGGTGGCACACTGAAGCTTTCTTT
.	TRBV4-1	.	TRBJ2-3	CASSRVGGRDTQYF	TGCGCCAGCAGCCGAGTTGGAGGAAGAGATACGCAGTATTTT
.	TRBV5-1	.	TRBJ2-1	CASSYGAYNEQFF	TGCGCCAGCAGCTACGGGGCCTACAATGAGCAGTTCTTC
.	TRBV6-6	TRBD2	TRBJ2-5	CASSYWIAGQETQYF	TGTGCCAGCAGTTACTGGATAGCGGGGCAGGAGACCCAGTACTTC
.	TRBV5-4	.	TRBJ2-3	CASSLLGADTQYF	TGTGCCAGCAGCCTCCTAGGGGCAGATACGCAGTATTTT
.	TRBV5-1	TRBD1	TRBJ2-7	CASTRGTGGSEQYF	TGCGCCAGCACCCGGGGGACAGGGGGTAGCGAGCAGTACTTC
few	TRBV2	.	TRBJ1-1	CASTPELDTEAFF	TGTGCCAGCACGCCGGAGCTCGACACTGAAGCTTTCTTT
.	TRBV27	.	TRBJ1-2	CASSPRRLGGYTF	TGTGCCAGCAGCCCGCGCAGGCTGGGTGGCTACACCTTC
.	TRBV28	TRBD2	TRBJ2-1	CASSWGLAGGWNEQFF	TGTGCCAGCAGTTGGGGACTAGCGGGAGGGTGGAATGAGCAGTTCTTC
.	TRBV30	.	TRBJ1-4	CAWAYEGGRNEKLFF	TGTGCCTGGGCTTACGAAGGGGGACGGAATGAAAAACTGTTTTTT
many	TRBV6-1	TRBD2	TRBJ2-5	CASSEGVGGAVETQYF	TGTGCCAGCAGTGAAGGGGTCGGGGGGGCAGTTGAGACCCAGTACTTC
.	TRBV11-2	.	TRBJ1-5	CASSLEDRRNQPQHF	TGTGCCAGCAGCTTAGAGGACAGAAGAAATCAGCCCCAGCATTTT
.	TRBV28	TRBD2	TRBJ2-1	CASSVAGLAEKYNEQFF	TGTGCCAGCAGTGTCGCGGGACTAGCGGAAAAATACAATGAGCAGTTCTTC
.	TRBV12-1	.	TRBJ1-1	CASSFRGGMNTEAFF	TGTGCCAGCAGCTTCCGAGGGGGCATGAACACTGAAGCTTTCTTT
.	TRBV6-7	.	TRBJ2-1	CASSYLTPRPNEQFF	TGTGCCAGCAGTTACCTTACACCCAGGCCCAATGAGCAGTTCTTC
once	TRBV7-2	.	TRBJ2-3	CASSLADSNTQYF	TGTGCCAGCAGCCTAGCCGATAGCAATACGCAGTATTTT
.	TRBV28	TRBD1	TRBJ1-1	CASSGDRGSEAFF	TGTGCCAGCAGTGGGGACAGGGGTTCTGAAGCTTTCTTT
.	TRBV27	.	TRBJ1-2	CASQGPGDYGYTF	TGTGCCAGCCAGGGTCCCGGAGACTATGGCTACACCTTC